The T cell receptor (beta chain) described here comes from a study of cytomegalovirus exposure and HLA in healthy donors. Points from the study as a whole: Being productive about 90% or about 30% of the time was typical of most TCR beta V segments in an earlier analysis. An analysis was carried out at a later point. It showed that HLA-associated TCR beta chains were more clonally expanded than equally common non-associated chains.

About this clone itself: What it recognizes is unknown.

Use of 60 Vbeta and 13 Jbeta primers characterized the PCR. The assay was immunoSEQ multiplex PCR, and TCRdb's table has in-frame clones only and misses some. The table shows roughly 100,000 clones, with 76% occurring only once. V was cut by 2 bases and J by 4 bases, with 15 bases left in between. CDR1 and CDR2 from the germline V gene are MNHEY and SMNVEV (reference sequence). This CDR3 is 16 amino acids long. The sample taken for sequencing was PBMCs. The receptor comes from a woman aged 18-29 years in good health and CMV-seropositive. The J gene is TRBJ2-1, the V gene TRBV27; a weak D match, TRBD1 (7 bases). The CDR3, as DNA: TGTGCCAGCAGTTTAACAGGGGCTAGCGTTTACAATGAGCAGTTCTTC. It encodes CASSLTGASVYNEQFF.